These T cell receptor beta chains were read from a single sample in a study of molecular identifiers for immune sequencing clone quantification. TCRdb redid the calling of the PCR reads with MiXCR, one entry per CDR3 protein. Here the sample spans roughly 320,000 distinct CDR3 sequences, about a fifth being singletons. Sequenced sample: naive CD8+ T cells from blood, with Jurkat cell RNA spiked in. These receptors were obtained from a human donor in good health. Some libraries in this study had Jurkat cell RNA spiked in. The CDR3 runs from the conserved cysteine through the conserved F or W. Expanded clones are given a class, and other clones once, few, many or no size at all.

cdr3_length v_call clone_size cdr3_aa
14 TRBV7-8 few CASGAGQTSYGYTF
11 TRBV12-3/TRBV12-4 many CASSHRGPQHF
15 TRBV25-1 many CASTSGRPDSYEQYF
13 TRBV11-2 many CASTLEGFTEAFF
20 TRBV20-1 few CSASTFGLSAGGPAPDTQYF
14 TRBV19 many CASSIRGINSPLHF
19 TRBV2 - CASSEALFPGVAHTDTQYF
14 TRBV12-3/TRBV12-4 - CASSLGAGNDEQFF
14 TRBV30 - CAWSRVGLIYEQYF
14 TRBV7-2 many CASSLPGTGNTIYF
13 TRBV19 - CASSLTDLYEQYF
15 TRBV6-5 - CASSWPGSSYNEQFF
17 TRBV5-4 many CASSSWDRGSGANVLTF
19 TRBV7-9 few CASSSRGYRGITSTDTQYF
13 TRBV7-8 many CASSLDEAGGYTF
16 TRBV6-5 - CASSSGTTYGPETQYF
17 TRBV7-2 - CASSLAWGGGGLMEAFF
14 TRBV30 - CAWSADFGQETQYF
15 TRBV2 many CASSELGTGEETQYF
17 TRBV20-1 - CSASGLAGGTSHDTQYF
16 TRBV28 - CASSLGIGGLGDTQYF
17 TRBV28 many CASSLYENAGDSYGYTF
16 TRBV5-4 many CASSSLAGGPQETQYF
13 TRBV6-5 few CASSPGTSVEQYF
16 TRBV12-3/TRBV12-4 few CASSFVLGQPNTEAFF
14 TRBV27 many CASSPRGYNQPQHF
15 TRBV6-1 many CASSELQGPNQPQHF
11 TRBV6-6 - CASSSVLEQYF
13 TRBV27 few CASSLFRNQPQHF